The source of this T cell receptor beta chain is a study of T cells in Graves' hyperthyroidism and ophthalmopathy. Study information: At the time of initial diagnosis and before any treatment, peripheral blood was collected.

This clonotype has a count of ten or more. Blood was obtained at the first hyperthyroidism diagnosis, which preceded any ophthalmopathy symptoms. PBMCs were collected from a roughly 9.7 ml volume of fresh peripheral blood. The CDR3 spans 12 residues. The germline V gene encodes CDR1 DFQATT and CDR2 SNEGSKA (reference sequence). Trimming pared 5 bases from V and 9 bases from J, leaving 14 bases between. Researchers took RNA transcripts and amplified the TCR beta CDR3 regions from them. Carried out on the TCR CDR3, a first-round RT-PCR used the HTBI primer set. One entry per CDR3 protein results from TCRdb running MiXCR on the multiplex PCR reads. The sample yields 250,000 to 300,000 distinct CDR3 sequences, about an eighth seen once.

The gene calls are TRBV20-1 and TRBJ2-1, with D perhaps matching TRBD1 or TRBD2 (5 bases each). This clonotype originated in a woman aged 25 to 45 with Graves' hyperthyroidism that later progressed to Graves' ophthalmopathy. The sequenced material came from blood. DNA of the CDR3: TGCAGTGCTGTCTCCCCTGGGGGTGAGCAGTTCTTC. It codes for CSAVSPGGEQFF.